The clone carrying this T cell receptor beta chain was observed a few times. Sequenced by immunoSEQ multiplex PCR; TCRdb stores in-frame clones only, minus some. This sample has 150,000 to 200,000 clones, with around 90% found just once. The data originate from a study of cytomegalovirus exposure and HLA in healthy donors. The CDR3 runs 12 residues. Germline CDR1 reads SGDLS; CDR2 reads YYNGEE. J was trimmed by 10 bases and V by 0 bases; bases with no gene match: 4. V is TRBV9 and J is TRBJ2-7; 7 bases map to TRBD2. The source of this sequence is a woman younger than 35 in good health and CMV-seropositive. The specimen sequenced was PBMCs. In DNA, the CDR3 is TGTGCCAGCAGCGTAGAAAGCGGGGTCCAGTACTTC. Translating gives CASSVESGVQYF.